The rows below give T cell receptor beta chains drawn from one sample of a study of shared clonotypes between healthy human individuals. Sequencing used immunoSEQ multiplex PCR; TCRdb keeps in-frame clones, though not all of them. Of 550,000 to 850,000 clones in the sample, approximately 72% are singletons; the top ten hold more than 1.5%. Sequencing input: memory CD4+ T cells sorted from blood. The receptors stem from a woman aged 25 to 39 in good health. CDR3s include the opening cysteine and the closing phenylalanine or tryptophan. Fields, in order: clone size, J gene, V gene, D gene, CDR3 protein, CDR3 DNA. A D gene is named only where the DNA matches it firmly. Clone size appears in some rows only: once, few, many, or a class for an expanded clone.

clone size: .
J gene: TRBJ1-2
V gene: TRBV5-8
D gene: TRBD1
CDR3 protein: CASEQSRGGKLYGYTF
CDR3 DNA: TGTGCCAGCGAACAGAGCCGAGGGGGCAAACTCTATGGCTACACCTTC

clone size: .
J gene: TRBJ1-1
V gene: TRBV5-1
D gene: TRBD1
CDR3 protein: CASSLGDRDNTEAFF
CDR3 DNA: TGCGCCAGCAGCTTAGGGGACAGGGATAACACTGAAGCTTTCTTT

clone size: .
J gene: TRBJ2-2
V gene: TRBV18
D gene: .
CDR3 protein: CASSHGRTRGTGELFF
CDR3 DNA: TGTGCCAGCTCGCACGGACGTACGAGGGGCACCGGGGAGCTGTTTTTT

clone size: .
J gene: TRBJ2-3
V gene: TRBV6-1
D gene: .
CDR3 protein: CASSELTNTQYF
CDR3 DNA: TGTGCCAGCAGTGAATTAACGAATACGCAGTATTTT

clone size: .
J gene: TRBJ2-3
V gene: TRBV6-1
D gene: TRBD1
CDR3 protein: CASRQGWDTQYF
CDR3 DNA: TGTGCCAGCAGACAGGGGTGGGATACGCAGTATTTT

clone size: .
J gene: TRBJ2-2
V gene: TRBV29-1
D gene: .
CDR3 protein: CSVGMRQAGELFF
CDR3 DNA: TGCAGCGTTGGGATGAGGCAGGCCGGGGAGCTGTTTTTT

clone size: few
J gene: TRBJ2-7
V gene: TRBV4-1
D gene: .
CDR3 protein: CASSQLGEQYF
CDR3 DNA: TGCGCCAGCAGCCAATTGGGCGAGCAGTACTTC

clone size: .
J gene: TRBJ2-1
V gene: TRBV10-3
D gene: .
CDR3 protein: CAISLGDSSYNEQFF
CDR3 DNA: TGTGCCATCAGTTTAGGAGACTCCTCCTACAATGAGCAGTTCTTC

clone size: .
J gene: TRBJ1-2
V gene: TRBV5-6
D gene: .
CDR3 protein: CASSLDALGRQPNYGYTF
CDR3 DNA: TGTGCCAGCAGCTTGGACGCCCTGGGCAGGCAACCTAACTATGGCTACACCTTC

clone size: .
J gene: TRBJ2-1
V gene: TRBV18
D gene: TRBD2
CDR3 protein: CASSPLASGRGYNEQFF
CDR3 DNA: TGTGCCAGCTCACCACTTGCTAGCGGGAGGGGTTACAATGAGCAGTTCTTC

clone size: few
J gene: TRBJ2-6
V gene: TRBV9
D gene: .
CDR3 protein: CASSVRGAGANVLTF
CDR3 DNA: TGTGCCAGCAGCGTAAGGGGCGCTGGGGCCAACGTCCTGACTTTC

clone size: .
J gene: TRBJ2-6
V gene: TRBV18
D gene: .
CDR3 protein: CASSSQTSSGANVLTF
CDR3 DNA: TGTGCCAGCTCATCCCAGACGAGCTCTGGGGCCAACGTCCTGACTTTC

clone size: .
J gene: TRBJ1-3
V gene: TRBV4-2
D gene: .
CDR3 protein: CASSQEQDLSGNTIYF
CDR3 DNA: TGTGCCAGCAGCCAAGAACAGGACCTCTCTGGAAACACCATATATTTT

clone size: once
J gene: TRBJ2-1
V gene: TRBV5-6
D gene: TRBD2
CDR3 protein: CASSPRLAGDNEQFF
CDR3 DNA: TGTGCCAGCAGCCCGAGACTAGCGGGAGACAATGAGCAGTTCTTC

clone size: .
J gene: TRBJ2-2
V gene: TRBV25-1
D gene: TRBD1
CDR3 protein: CASSGRTGVNTGELFF
CDR3 DNA: TGTGCCAGCAGTGGCCGGACAGGGGTCAACACCGGGGAGCTGTTTTTT

clone size: once
J gene: TRBJ2-7
V gene: TRBV7-7
D gene: .
CDR3 protein: CASSPGLLSYEQYF
CDR3 DNA: TGTGCCAGCAGCCCGGGACTCCTTTCCTACGAGCAGTACTTC

clone size: .
J gene: TRBJ2-7
V gene: TRBV5-5
D gene: TRBD2
CDR3 protein: CASRRGLAGDREQYF
CDR3 DNA: TGTGCCAGCAGGCGCGGACTAGCGGGAGATCGCGAGCAGTACTTC

clone size: .
J gene: TRBJ1-5
V gene: TRBV27
D gene: .
CDR3 protein: CASSLMGWGNQPQHF
CDR3 DNA: TGTGCCAGCAGTTTAATGGGTTGGGGCAATCAGCCCCAGCATTTT

clone size: .
J gene: TRBJ2-6
V gene: TRBV4-1
D gene: TRBD2
CDR3 protein: CASSQNSGAYSGANVLTF
CDR3 DNA: TGCGCCAGCAGCCAAAATAGCGGGGCTTACTCTGGGGCCAACGTCCTGACTTTC

clone size: few
J gene: TRBJ1-2
V gene: TRBV19
D gene: .
CDR3 protein: CASSIEGTPVYGYTF
CDR3 DNA: TGTGCCAGTAGTATAGAAGGGACCCCAGTCTATGGCTACACCTTC

clone size: .
J gene: TRBJ1-1
V gene: TRBV6-6
D gene: .
CDR3 protein: CASSYTLNTEAFF
CDR3 DNA: TGTGCCAGCAGTTATACCCTGAACACTGAAGCTTTCTTT

clone size: many
J gene: TRBJ2-3
V gene: TRBV4-2
D gene: TRBD1
CDR3 protein: CASSQTRAADRTDTQYF
CDR3 DNA: TGTGCCAGCAGCCAAACCAGGGCAGCGGACAGGACAGATACGCAGTATTTT

clone size: few
J gene: TRBJ2-7
V gene: TRBV7-2
D gene: TRBD2
CDR3 protein: CASSRTVLAGGEQYF
CDR3 DNA: TGTGCCAGCAGCAGAACAGTACTAGCGGGAGGGGAGCAGTACTTC

clone size: once
J gene: TRBJ1-1
V gene: TRBV19
D gene: .
CDR3 protein: CASSIEGGRNTEAFF
CDR3 DNA: TGTGCCAGTAGTATAGAAGGAGGACGGAACACTGAAGCTTTCTTT

clone size: .
J gene: TRBJ1-1
V gene: TRBV7-9
D gene: .
CDR3 protein: CASSIGRGEDEAFF
CDR3 DNA: TGTGCCAGCAGCATCGGGAGGGGGGAGGATGAAGCTTTCTTT

clone size: .
J gene: TRBJ2-5
V gene: TRBV27
D gene: TRBD1
CDR3 protein: CASRIIQGYQETQYF
CDR3 DNA: TGTGCCAGTAGAATTATACAGGGGTACCAAGAGACCCAGTACTTC

clone size: .
J gene: TRBJ1-1
V gene: TRBV5-1
D gene: TRBD1
CDR3 protein: CASSPGQANEAFF
CDR3 DNA: TGCGCCAGCAGCCCGGGACAGGCGAATGAAGCTTTCTTT

clone size: .
J gene: TRBJ1-1
V gene: TRBV5-1
D gene: .
CDR3 protein: CASSREGNTEAFF
CDR3 DNA: TGCGCCAGCAGCCGAGAGGGGAACACTGAAGCTTTCTTT

clone size: few
J gene: TRBJ2-7
V gene: TRBV10-1
D gene: TRBD2
CDR3 protein: CASSEGLASYEQYF
CDR3 DNA: TGCGCCAGCAGTGAGGGACTAGCGTCCTACGAGCAGTACTTC

clone size: few
J gene: TRBJ2-2
V gene: TRBV25-1
D gene: TRBD1
CDR3 protein: CASSDDRQGGTGELFF
CDR3 DNA: TGTGCCAGCAGTGATGACAGACAGGGGGGGACCGGGGAGCTGTTTTTT

clone size: .
J gene: TRBJ1-1
V gene: TRBV7-6
D gene: .
CDR3 protein: CASALRMNTEAFF
CDR3 DNA: TGTGCCAGCGCGCTCCGAATGAACACTGAAGCTTTCTTT

clone size: .
J gene: TRBJ2-1
V gene: TRBV7-3
D gene: TRBD1
CDR3 protein: CASSNPTGDRFF
CDR3 DNA: TGTGCCAGCAGCAACCCGACAGGGGATCGGTTCTTC

clone size: .
J gene: TRBJ2-2
V gene: TRBV7-9
D gene: .
CDR3 protein: CASSLGGTGELFF
CDR3 DNA: TGTGCCAGCAGCTTAGGAGGCACCGGGGAGCTGTTTTTT

clone size: .
J gene: TRBJ2-1
V gene: TRBV28
D gene: TRBD2
CDR3 protein: CASTAAIGTSAMTYNEQFF
CDR3 DNA: TGTGCCAGCACCGCAGCAATTGGGACTAGCGCGATGACCTACAATGAGCAGTTCTTC

clone size: .
J gene: TRBJ1-5
V gene: TRBV6-1
D gene: .
CDR3 protein: CASSEVAVQAGGNQPQHF
CDR3 DNA: TGTGCCAGCAGTGAAGTGGCCGTACAGGCTGGGGGCAATCAGCCCCAGCATTTT

clone size: .
J gene: TRBJ1-6
V gene: TRBV4-1
D gene: TRBD1
CDR3 protein: CASSQDTGAHTRGNSPLHF
CDR3 DNA: TGCGCCAGCAGCCAAGATACAGGGGCTCATACGCGTGGAAATTCACCCCTCCACTTT

clone size: few
J gene: TRBJ2-7
V gene: TRBV7-9
D gene: .
CDR3 protein: CASSSSVRGPYF
CDR3 DNA: TGTGCCAGCAGCTCCTCGGTCCGGGGTCCGTACTTC

clone size: .
J gene: TRBJ2-7
V gene: TRBV20-1
D gene: .
CDR3 protein: CSARPLHEQYF
CDR3 DNA: TGCAGTGCTAGGCCCCTCCACGAGCAGTACTTC

clone size: .
J gene: TRBJ1-1
V gene: TRBV30
D gene: .
CDR3 protein: CAWTRGGAGGNTEAFF
CDR3 DNA: TGTGCCTGGACCCGCGGGGGGGCGGGAGGGAACACTGAAGCTTTCTTT

clone size: .
J gene: TRBJ2-3
V gene: TRBV28
D gene: .
CDR3 protein: CASSLTYSTDTQYF
CDR3 DNA: TGTGCCAGCAGTTTAACCTATAGCACAGATACGCAGTATTTT

clone size: few
J gene: TRBJ2-7
V gene: TRBV27
D gene: .
CDR3 protein: CASSPDFYEQYF
CDR3 DNA: TGTGCCAGCAGTCCCGACTTCTACGAGCAGTACTTC

clone size: .
J gene: TRBJ2-7
V gene: TRBV28
D gene: .
CDR3 protein: CASSSPRSYPYEQYF
CDR3 DNA: TGTGCCAGCAGTTCCCCCAGGTCCTACCCCTACGAGCAGTACTTC

clone size: .
J gene: TRBJ1-2
V gene: TRBV30
D gene: TRBD1
CDR3 protein: CAWSVGTGYGGYTF
CDR3 DNA: TGTGCCTGGAGTGTGGGGACAGGGTACGGGGGCTACACCTTC

clone size: .
J gene: TRBJ2-2
V gene: TRBV27
D gene: .
CDR3 protein: CASSYLLGGGELFF
CDR3 DNA: TGTGCCAGCAGTTATTTACTGGGGGGCGGGGAGCTGTTTTTT

clone size: once
J gene: TRBJ2-7
V gene: TRBV5-1
D gene: TRBD1
CDR3 protein: CASSLAGDRAYEQYF
CDR3 DNA: TGCGCCAGCAGCTTGGCGGGGGACAGGGCCTACGAGCAGTACTTC